This note documents a single T cell receptor beta chain sequence. CDR1 and CDR2 (germline): SGHAT, FQNNGV. The CDR3 runs 17 residues. J lost 0 bases, V lost 4 bases, and 11 bases had no gene match. This entry is derived from a study of T cell changes during pregnancy in multiple sclerosis. Assay: immunoSEQ multiplex PCR; the TCRdb copy retains only in-frame clones and omits some. The data contain 40,000 to 45,000 clones, about 91% of them seen just once; the ten biggest clones take up around 0.78%. This chain connects TRBV11-2 to TRBJ1-1, with 7 bases fitting TRBD1. This TCR was recovered from a female donor with multiple sclerosis, enrolled in a pregnancy study. The input for sequencing was CD4+ T cells from peripheral blood mononuclear cells, taken before pregnancy. CDR3 nucleotide sequence: TGTGCCAGCAGCTCCAAAGGGGGCAGTCGCATGAACACTGAAGCTTTCTTT. This translates into CASSSKGGSRMNTEAFF.